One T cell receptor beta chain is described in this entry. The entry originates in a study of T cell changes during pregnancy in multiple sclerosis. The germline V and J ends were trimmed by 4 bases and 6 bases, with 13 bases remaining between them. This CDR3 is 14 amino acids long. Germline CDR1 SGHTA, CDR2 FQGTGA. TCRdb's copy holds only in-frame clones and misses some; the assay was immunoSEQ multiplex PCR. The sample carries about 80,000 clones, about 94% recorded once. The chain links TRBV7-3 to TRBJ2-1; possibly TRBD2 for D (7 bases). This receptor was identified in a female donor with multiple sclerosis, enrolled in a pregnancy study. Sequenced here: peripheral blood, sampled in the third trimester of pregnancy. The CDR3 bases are TGTGCCAGCAGCTCAAGGGGGGGGATCAATGAGCAGTTCTTC. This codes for CASSSRGGINEQFF.